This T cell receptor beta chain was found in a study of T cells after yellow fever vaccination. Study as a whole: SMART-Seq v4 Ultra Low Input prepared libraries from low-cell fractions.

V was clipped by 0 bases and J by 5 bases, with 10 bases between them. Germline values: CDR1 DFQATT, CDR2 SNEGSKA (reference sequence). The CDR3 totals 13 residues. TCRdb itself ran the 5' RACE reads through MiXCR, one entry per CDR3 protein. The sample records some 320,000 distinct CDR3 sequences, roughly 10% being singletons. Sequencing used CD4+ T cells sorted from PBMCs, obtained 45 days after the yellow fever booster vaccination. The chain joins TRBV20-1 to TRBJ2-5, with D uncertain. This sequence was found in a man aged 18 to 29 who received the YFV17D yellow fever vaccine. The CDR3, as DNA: TGCAGTGCTAGAGAGGCGCTACTGGAGACCCAGTACTTC. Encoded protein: CSAREALLETQYF.